The 17 T cell receptor beta chains presented below share a single source sample, sequenced in a study of shared clonotypes between healthy human individuals. Assay: immunoSEQ multiplex PCR; the TCRdb copy retains only in-frame clones and omits some. The data contain around 560,000 clones, around 95% of them singletons. CD8 cells regarded as naive lacked CD45RO, were positively chosen for CCR7, and omitted terminally differentiated effector memory CD45RA+ cells. The sequencing sample was made of naive CD8+ T cells sorted from blood. These receptors originate from a woman in her 30s in good health.

The chain links TRBV5-4 to TRBJ2-3; possible D gene TRBD2, 6 bases. The V gene lost 1 base and the J gene lost 2 bases, with 11 bases spanning the gap. This CDR3 has 15 residues. Germline V gives CDR1 SGHNT, CDR2 YYREEE (reference sequence). The CDR3 spells CASSLLAADTDTQYF. CDR3 nucleotide sequence: TGTGCCAGCAGCTTGTTAGCGGCCGACACAGATACGCAGTATTTT.

V is TRBV7-9 and J is TRBJ1-4; D remains unclear. The germline V and J ends were trimmed by 1 base and 7 bases, with 16 bases remaining between them. Germline V gene lookup returns CDR1 SEHNR and CDR2 FQNEAQ (reference sequence). There are 16 residues in the CDR3. The CDR3 nucleotides are TGTGCCAGCAGCTTAGTAACAAACCGACGGAGTGAAAAACTGTTTTTT. This translates into CASSLVTNRRSEKLFF.

This clone was found a few times. The chain uses TRBV2 and TRBJ2-7, with D perhaps assigned TRBD1 or TRBD2 (7 bases each). Per germline, CDR1 SNHLY and CDR2 FYNNEI. The V end lost 5 bases, the J end lost 2 bases, and 16 bases lay between the germline ends. This CDR3 spans 15 amino acids. CDR3 DNA: TGTGCCAGCAGTAAGCGACAGGGAGGGACCTACGAGCAGTACTTC. This encodes CASSKRQGGTYEQYF.

The chain joins TRBV29-1 to TRBJ2-3, with D possibly matching TRBD2 (6 bases). V was shortened by 4 bases and J by 2 bases, with 16 bases between the two germline ends. Looked up from germline, CDR1 is SQVTM and CDR2 is ANQGSEA. The CDR3 has 15 residues. The CDR3 coding sequence is TGCAGCGTTGTGTTAATGGGGGGAATCACAGATACGCAGTATTTT. Amino acid sequence: CSVVLMGGITDTQYF.

V and J are TRBV11-2 and TRBJ1-5, with TRBD1 identical over 9 bases. CDR3 size: 15 residues. Unmatched junction bases numbered 2, after V lost 4 bases and J lost 1 base. The germline V gene encodes CDR1 SGHAT and CDR2 FQNNGV. For the CDR3, the DNA is TGTGCCAGCAGCTCCGGACAGGGGAGCAATCAGCCCCAGCATTTT. Encoded protein: CASSSGQGSNQPQHF.

The rearrangement uses TRBV27 and TRBJ2-7; possibly TRBD2 for D (5 bases). V lost 3 bases and J lost 0, with 12 bases in between. The germline V gene encodes CDR1 MNHEY and CDR2 SMNVEV (reference sequence). CDR3 length: 15 amino acids. CDR3 protein: CASSLRTRTSYEQYF. CDR3 nucleotides: TGTGCCAGCAGTTTGAGGACTCGCACCTCCTACGAGCAGTACTTC.

The J gene is TRBJ2-7, the V gene TRBV13; D is unresolved. This CDR3 spans 13 amino acids. V was pared by 6 bases and J by 0 bases, with 9 bases between. Germline-derived CDR1 and CDR2 are PRHDT and FYEKMQ (reference sequence). CDR3 protein: CASSDSSSYEQYF. Written as DNA, the CDR3 is TGTGCCAGCAGTGACTCCAGCTCCTACGAGCAGTACTTC.

As for this clone: Other DNA sequences in this sample translate to the same CDR3. The rearrangement uses TRBV29-1 and TRBJ2-7; D unresolved. Germline V gene data show CDR1 as SQVTM and CDR2 as ANQGSEA. The V end was cut by 4 bases, the J end by 1 base, with 5 bases between. The CDR3 has 11 residues. This CDR3 reads CSVVGSYEQYF. The CDR3 DNA sequence: TGCAGCGTTGTGGGATCCTACGAGCAGTACTTC.

This rearrangement joins TRBV27 to TRBJ2-7; TRBD1 matches at 8 bases. The CDR3 totals 12 residues. Germline V gene lookup returns CDR1 MNHEY and CDR2 SMNVEV (reference sequence). Germline trimming cut 3 bases from V and 6 bases from J; bases unmatched to any gene: 1. The CDR3 loop reads CASSLTGAEQYF. The CDR3 DNA follows: TGTGCCAGCAGTTTGACAGGGGCCGAGCAGTACTTC.

The rearrangement joins TRBV27 to TRBJ2-5; D possibly uses TRBD1 or TRBD2 (5 bases each). CDR3 length: 13 residues. The germline V and J ends were trimmed by 8 bases and 3 bases, with 13 bases remaining between them. Germline V CDR1 and CDR2: MNHEY, SMNVEV (reference sequence). In DNA, the CDR3 is TGTGCCAGCGGCCGGGACGGAGAAGAGACCCAGTACTTC. It is translated as CASGRDGEETQYF.

V is TRBV28 and J is TRBJ1-2; 8 bases agree with TRBD1. CDR1 MDHEN and CDR2 SYDVKM come from the germline V gene. This CDR3 comprises 16 residues. V was pared by 6 bases and J by 0 bases, with 9 bases of the junction left unmatched. The CDR3 DNA reads TGTGCCAGCAGGCGTCTCTTGGACAGGGCTAACTATGGCTACACCTTC. Translating it yields CASRRLLDRANYGYTF.

The chain is built from TRBV5-6 and TRBJ2-7; no clear D. Germline assignment: CDR1 SGHDT and CDR2 YYEEEE. The V and J ends lost 1 base and 5 bases respectively, with 22 bases between them. The length of the CDR3 is 17 residues. CDR3 protein: CASSLFGNSLYSHEQYF. CDR3 nucleotide sequence: TGTGCCAGCAGCTTGTTCGGTAATAGCCTTTATTCCCACGAGCAGTACTTC. Using reference TRBV5-6 and TRBJ2-7 for the parts outside the CDR3, the full variable domain is DAGVTQSPTHLIKTRGQQVTLRCSPKSGHDTVSWYQQALGQGPQFIFQYYEEEERQRGNFPDRFSGHQFPNYSSELNVNALLLGDSALYLCASSLFGNSLYSHEQYFGPGTRLTVT.

This sequence joins TRBV27 and TRBJ1-1; D might be TRBD1 (5 bases). The CDR3 totals 13 residues. Trimming removed 6 bases at V and 0 bases at J, with 8 bases between. Looked up from germline, CDR1 is MNHEY and CDR2 is SMNVEV (reference sequence). The CDR3 loop is CASRDTMNTEAFF. The CDR3 DNA sequence: TGTGCCAGCAGGGACACCATGAACACTGAAGCTTTCTTT.

The chain combines TRBV29-1 with TRBJ2-5, with TRBD2 identical over 9 bases. The J call is doubtful: the DNA matches TRBJ2-7 better. Germline V gives CDR1 SQVTM, CDR2 ANQGSEA. The CDR3 spans 15 residues. The CDR3 DNA sequence: TGCAGCGTTGGGCGGCTAGCGGGAAACTCCTACGAGCAGTACTTC. Its protein product is CSVGRLAGNSYEQYF.

V usage is TRBV21-1 and J usage is TRBJ2-7; the table's D call, TRBD1, was not checked against the DNA. TRBV21-1 is a known pseudogene. This CDR3 has 19 residues. In DNA, the CDR3 is TGTGCCAGCAGCGCGAACCGGGACAGGGTCTCAGTCGCCTCCTACGAGCAGTACTTC. It is translated as CASSANRDRVSVASYEQYF.

This chain links TRBV28 with TRBJ2-7; D not certain. Germline lookup yields CDR1 MDHEN and CDR2 SYDVKM. CDR3 length: 13 residues. The ends were cut back, 4 bases at V and 3 bases at J, with 10 bases in the middle. The DNA for the CDR3 is TGTGCCAGCAGTTATGGGGAACACTACGAGCAGTACTTC. Translated, it gives CASSYGEHYEQYF. Complete variable domain (other parts from reference TRBV28 and TRBJ2-7): DVKVTQSSRYLVKRTGEKVFLECVQDMDHENMFWYRQDPGLGLRLIYFSYDVKMKEKGDIPEGYSVSREKKERFSLILESASTNQTSMYLCASSYGEHYEQYFGPGTRLTVT.

The genes are TRBV9 and TRBJ1-1; D not certain. The CDR3 runs 12 residues. The germline gives CDR1 SGDLS, CDR2 YYNGEE. Deletions cut 3 bases from V and 7 bases from J, with 10 bases between. The CDR3 DNA follows: TGTGCCAGCAGCGCAGACGAGTTTGAAGCTTTCTTT. This codes for CASSADEFEAFF. Full variable domain (missing parts from reference TRBV9 and TRBJ1-1): DSGVTQTPKHLITATGQRVTLRCSPRSGDLSVYWYQQSLDQGLQFLIQYYNGEERAKGNILERFSAQQFPDLHSELNLSSLELGDSALYFCASSADEFEAFFGQGTRLTVV.